This passage covers 19 T cell receptor beta chains from one sample sequenced in a study of graft-versus-host responses after intestinal transplantation (dated by TCRdb to 2020 to 2022). Their antigens are not known. Libraries were constructed by the immunoSEQ multiplex PCR assay. The table was pulled from immuneACCESS by TCRdb, which kept in-frame rearrangements only. Such tables lose some clones; where checked, under half of the loss comes from unresolved V genes, and the rest has no known cause. For this sample there are under 150,000 clones; around 94% appear just once. The leading ten clones occupy over 0.15% of the sample. Per the publication, the time point label means: cells obtained before transplantation from donor or recipient. The specimen was unstimulated CD4+ T cells sorted from spleen or lymph node cells, collected before intestinal transplant. The source of these receptors is a human donor who received an intestinal transplant.

The rearrangement uses TRBV6-1 and TRBJ1-5, with TRBD1 matching 9 bases. With 4 bases clipped from V and 3 bases from J, the junction kept 13 bases outside the gene matches. Germline V gene lookup returns CDR1 MNHNS and CDR2 SASEGT. The CDR3 runs 18 residues. CDR3 in amino acids: CASSGRNWTGVDNQPQHF. The CDR3 DNA reads TGTGCCAGCAGTGGCCGAAACTGGACAGGGGTAGACAATCAGCCCCAGCATTTT.

The chain couples TRBV5-5 to TRBJ2-3, with 7 bases fitting TRBD1. Germline values: CDR1 SGHKS, CDR2 YYEKEE (reference sequence). V lost 5 bases and J lost 2; bases outside the gene matches: 8. The CDR3 contains 15 residues. CDR3 DNA: TGTGCCAGCAGTCGCGACAGGGAACTCACAGATACGCAGTATTTT. Protein product: CASSRDRELTDTQYF.

This clone was counted between two and nine times. The genes are TRBV7-2 and TRBJ2-1; a weak D match, TRBD2 (7 bases). The V gene lost 2 bases and the J gene lost 7 bases, with 15 bases spanning the gap. This CDR3 has 15 residues. Germline V lookup: CDR1 SGHTA, CDR2 FQGNSA. The CDR3 DNA follows: TGTGCCAGCAGCTTAAGGGGGGGGGCCATGAATGAGCAGTTCTTC. It encodes CASSLRGGAMNEQFF. The variable domain in full, with the rest retrieved from reference TRBV7-2 and TRBJ2-1, is GAGVSQSPSNKVTEKGKDVELRCDPISGHTALYWYRQSLGQGLEFLIYFQGNSAPDKSGLPSDRFSAERTGGSVSTLTIQRTQQEDSAVYLCASSLRGGAMNEQFFGPGTRLTVL.

The chain recombines TRBV12-1 with TRBJ2-3; the table assigns TRBD2, which was not confirmed against the DNA. TRBV12-1 is listed as a pseudogene. CDR3 size: 18 residues. This CDR3 is CASSFAGAGGRSTDTQYF. CDR3 sequence (DNA): TGTGCCAGCAGCTTTGCGGGTGCGGGGGGACGAAGCACAGATACGCAGTATTTT.

V usage is TRBV2 and J usage is TRBJ2-7, with D hard to call. The CDR3 contains 11 residues. Trimming pared 6 bases from V and 2 bases from J, leaving 5 bases between. Germline CDR1 and CDR2: SNHLY and FYNNEI. The CDR3: CASRPPYEQYF. In DNA form, the CDR3 reads TGTGCCAGCAGACCGCCCTACGAGCAGTACTTC.

The chain combines TRBV28 with TRBJ1-5, with D unclear. The CDR3 is 14 amino acids. Germline-derived CDR1 and CDR2 are MDHEN and SYDVKM. V shed 7 bases and J shed 5 bases, with 15 bases lying between them. CDR3 loop: CASTTARVYQPQHF. The DNA for the CDR3 is TGTGCCAGCACCACAGCTAGAGTTTATCAGCCCCAGCATTTT.

The chain employs TRBV6-5 and TRBJ2-7, with 7 bases fitting TRBD1. The V and J ends lost 5 bases and 6 bases, in that order; junction bases with no gene match: 7. The CDR3 covers 13 residues. CDR1 and CDR2 from the germline V gene are MNHEY and SVGAGI. In DNA, the CDR3 is TGTGCCAGCAGTGAAGGACAGGAACGCGAGCAGTACTTC. This gives the protein CASSEGQEREQYF.

This clone appeared a single time. The rearrangement uses TRBV11-3 and TRBJ2-5, with 9 bases fitting TRBD2. V was clipped by 1 base and J by 5 bases; unmatched bases: 8. From germline, CDR1 is SGHNT and CDR2 YENEEA. The CDR3 runs to 16 residues. CDR3 DNA sequence: TGTGCCAGCAGCTTAGCAACCGGGACTAGCAAGGAGACCCAGTACTTC. As protein: CASSLATGTSKETQYF.

A single count supports this clone. The chain has TRBV11-2 and TRBJ2-2; D unclear. CDR3 length: 15 amino acids. The ends were cut back, 5 bases at V and 3 bases at J, with 13 bases in the middle. Germline CDR1 reads SGHAT; CDR2 reads FQNNGV. This CDR3 reads CASSLERSYTGELFF. The CDR3 bases are TGTGCCAGCAGCCTCGAACGTTCATACACCGGGGAGCTGTTTTTT.

The rearrangement links TRBV5-1 to TRBJ1-5; 10 bases are shared with TRBD1. CDR1 SGHRS and CDR2 YFSETQ come from the germline V gene. The CDR3 is made up of 15 amino acids. Trimming at V came to 4 bases and at J to 6 bases, leaving 7 bases not matched to a gene. CDR3 protein: CASSPGTGEGQPQHF. CDR3 in DNA: TGCGCCAGCAGCCCGGGGACAGGGGAAGGTCAGCCCCAGCATTTT. Full variable domain (rest looked up from reference TRBV5-1 and TRBJ1-5): KAGVTQTPRYLIKTRGQQVTLSCSPISGHRSVSWYQQTPGQGLQFLFEYFSETQRNKGNFPGRFSGRQFSNSRSEMNVSTLELGDSALYLCASSPGTGEGQPQHFGDGTRLSIL.

The V gene is TRBV6-1, the J gene TRBJ2-3; 7 positions match TRBD1. The germline V gene encodes CDR1 MNHNS and CDR2 SASEGT. Trimming cost V 5 bases and J 2 bases; bases outside gene matches: 4. The CDR3 totals 14 residues. CDR3: CASSNRGPTDTQYF. CDR3 bases: TGTGCCAGCAGTAACAGGGGCCCCACAGATACGCAGTATTTT.

This chain links TRBV5-4 with TRBJ2-1; 10 bases are shared with TRBD2. In germline, CDR1 is SGHNT, CDR2 YYREEE (reference sequence). The CDR3 consists of 14 residues. V gave up 1 base and J gave up 7 bases; unmatched junction bases: 2. CDR3 amino acids: CASSLTSGNNEQFF. The CDR3 DNA follows: TGTGCCAGCAGCTTGACTAGCGGGAATAATGAGCAGTTCTTC.

The CDR3: CASSLALGAGNYGYTF. In nucleotides, the CDR3 is TGTGCCAGCAGCTTAGCGCTGGGAGCCGGTAACTATGGCTACACCTTC. This chain links TRBV7-9 with TRBJ1-2; D is unclear. The CDR3 has 16 amino acids. Germline CDR1 is SEHNR and CDR2 is FQNEAQ (reference sequence). Trimming took 0 bases from V and 1 from J, leaving 12 bases between them.

The chain is built from TRBV12-5 and TRBJ2-2; D is perhaps TRBD2 (5 bases). This CDR3 is built from 14 residues. The V and J ends lost 5 bases and 7 bases respectively, with 14 bases between them. The germline V gene has CDR1 LGHNT and CDR2 FRNRAP. The DNA for the CDR3 is TGTGCTAGTGGTCCCGAGGGTGGGTTCGGGGAGCTGTTTTTT. Amino acids: CASGPEGGFGELFF.

The chain uses TRBV6-5 and TRBJ1-2; D may be TRBD1 (6 bases). The V end was cut by 6 bases, the J end by 0 bases, with 8 bases between. Per germline, CDR1 MNHEY and CDR2 SVGAGI. This CDR3 has 13 amino acids. CDR3 DNA: TGTGCCAGCAGGAGGACAGCTAACTATGGCTACACCTTC. This gives the protein CASRRTANYGYTF.

The J gene is TRBJ1-5, the V gene TRBV7-3; D is perhaps TRBD1 (5 bases). The length of the CDR3 is 15 residues. Germline CDR1 reads SGHTA; CDR2 reads FQGTGA. V shed 4 bases and J shed 3 bases, with 13 bases lying between them. The CDR3 is CASSSWGHLNQPQHF. The CDR3 nucleotides read TGTGCCAGCAGCTCGTGGGGCCACCTCAATCAGCCCCAGCATTTT.

The chain employs TRBV27 and TRBJ1-2; 7 nucleotides agree with TRBD1. The CDR3 is made up of 13 amino acids. Germline lookup yields CDR1 MNHEY and CDR2 SMNVEV (reference sequence). Trimming cost V 7 bases and J 7 bases; bases outside gene matches: 9. Here the CDR3 reads CASTKGAGGGYTF. The CDR3 DNA reads as TGTGCCAGCACAAAGGGGGCGGGGGGTGGCTACACCTTC.

V is TRBV7-9 and J is TRBJ1-5; TRBD1 aligns across 7 bases. After removal of 2 bases from V and 5 bases from J, the junction contained 0 bases not matched to a gene. CDR1 is SEHNR and CDR2 is FQNEAQ in the germline V gene (reference sequence). This CDR3 has 13 residues. Here the CDR3 DNA reads TGTGCCAGCAGCTTACAGGGGGATCAGCCCCAGCATTTT. The encoded protein is CASSLQGDQPQHF.

The chain links TRBV5-1 to TRBJ2-3; 11 bases line up with TRBD2. Germline lookup yields CDR1 SGHRS and CDR2 YFSETQ. J gave up 6 bases and V 1 base, and 4 bases lay outside the gene matches. The CDR3 extends over 15 amino acids. As DNA, the CDR3 is TGCGCCAGCAGCTTGAAAGTAGCGGGGGGGGATACGCAGTATTTT. Protein product: CASSLKVAGGDTQYF.